The T cell receptor (beta chain) under discussion was sequenced for a study of PD-L1 blockade in urothelial cancer. Study-level findings and limits: Durable-benefit patients had greater expansion of tumor-associated blood clones at 3 weeks.

In the case of this clone: Its antigen is not identified.

Clones were read by immunoSEQ multiplex PCR, and TCRdb kept only the in-frame ones, dropping some. This repertoire shows approximately 65,000 clones, about 89% found once; its top ten account for less than 3.5%. The germline V gene encodes CDR1 LNHDA and CDR2 SQIVND (reference sequence). V gave up 7 bases and J gave up 2 bases; unmatched junction bases: 4. This CDR3 contains 14 residues. The sequences come from PBMCs, collected around atezolizumab (anti-PD-L1) treatment. The V and J genes are TRBV19 and TRBJ2-2; TRBD2 aligns across 7 bases. The receptor's source is a man aged 55 to 70 with urothelial cancer. CDR3 DNA: TGTGCCAGTACTACTAGCGCAAACACCGGGGAGCTGTTTTTT. Its protein is CASTTSANTGELFF.